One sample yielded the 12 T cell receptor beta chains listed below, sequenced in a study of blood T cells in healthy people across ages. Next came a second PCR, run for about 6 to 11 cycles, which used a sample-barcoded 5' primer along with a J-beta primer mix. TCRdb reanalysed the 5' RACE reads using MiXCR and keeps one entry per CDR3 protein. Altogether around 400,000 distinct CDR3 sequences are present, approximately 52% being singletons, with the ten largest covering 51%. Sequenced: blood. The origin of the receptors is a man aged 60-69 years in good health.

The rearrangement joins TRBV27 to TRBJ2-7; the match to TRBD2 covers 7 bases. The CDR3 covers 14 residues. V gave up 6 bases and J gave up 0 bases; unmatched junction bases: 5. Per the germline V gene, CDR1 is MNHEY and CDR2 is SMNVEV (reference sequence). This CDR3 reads CASRGAGPSYEQYF. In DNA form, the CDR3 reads TGTGCCAGCAGGGGAGCGGGGCCCTCCTACGAGCAGTACTTC.

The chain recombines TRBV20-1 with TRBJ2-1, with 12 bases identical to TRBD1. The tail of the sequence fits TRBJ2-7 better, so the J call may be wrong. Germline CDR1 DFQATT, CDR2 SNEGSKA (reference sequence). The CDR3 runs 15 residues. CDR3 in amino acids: CSAAGTGGYLYEQYF. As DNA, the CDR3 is TGCAGTGCGGCGGGGACAGGGGGCTATTTATACGAGCAGTACTTC.

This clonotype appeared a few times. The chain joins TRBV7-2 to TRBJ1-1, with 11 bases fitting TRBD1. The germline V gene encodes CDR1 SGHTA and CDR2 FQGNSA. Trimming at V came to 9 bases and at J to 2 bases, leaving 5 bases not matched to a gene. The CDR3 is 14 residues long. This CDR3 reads CASRDRGFNTEAFF. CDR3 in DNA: TGTGCCAGTCGGGACAGGGGGTTTAACACTGAAGCTTTCTTT. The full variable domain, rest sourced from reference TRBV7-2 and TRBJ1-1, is GAGVSQSPSNKVTEKGKDVELRCDPISGHTALYWYRQSLGQGLEFLIYFQGNSAPDKSGLPSDRFSAERTGGSVSTLTIQRTQQEDSAVYLCASRDRGFNTEAFFGQGTRLTVV.

CDR3 DNA sequence: TGTGCCAGCAGTGAGGGGACCCCGCGAGAGACCCAGTACTTC. Its protein product is CASSEGTPRETQYF. The chain links TRBV2 to TRBJ2-5, with D perhaps assigned TRBD1 or TRBD2 (5 bases each). This CDR3 comprises 14 residues. From germline, CDR1 is SNHLY and CDR2 FYNNEI. V was cut by 3 bases and J by 4 bases, with 12 bases left in between.

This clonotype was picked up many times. CDR3 DNA: TGCGCCAGCAGCCAAGATGCAATGGTGTCAGGCGGCTACACCTTC. Translation: CASSQDAMVSGGYTF. This rearrangement joins TRBV4-1 to TRBJ1-2; D is undetermined. V was cut by 0 bases and J by 8 bases, with 16 bases left in between. This CDR3 is 15 amino acids long. Germline lookup yields CDR1 MGHRA and CDR2 YSYEKL.

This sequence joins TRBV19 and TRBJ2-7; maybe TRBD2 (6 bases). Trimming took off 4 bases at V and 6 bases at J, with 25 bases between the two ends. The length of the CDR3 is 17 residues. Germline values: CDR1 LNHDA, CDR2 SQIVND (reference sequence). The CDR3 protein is CASSTPCLGDSFCEQYF. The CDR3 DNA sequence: TGTGCCAGTAGTACGCCTTGTTTAGGGGACTCGTTTTGCGAGCAGTACTTC. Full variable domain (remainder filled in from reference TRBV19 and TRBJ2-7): DGGITQSPKYLFRKEGQNVTLSCEQNLNHDAMYWYRQDPGQGLRLIYYSQIVNDFQKGDIAEGYSVSREKKESFPLTVTSAQKNPTAFYLCASSTPCLGDSFCEQYFGPGTRLTVT.

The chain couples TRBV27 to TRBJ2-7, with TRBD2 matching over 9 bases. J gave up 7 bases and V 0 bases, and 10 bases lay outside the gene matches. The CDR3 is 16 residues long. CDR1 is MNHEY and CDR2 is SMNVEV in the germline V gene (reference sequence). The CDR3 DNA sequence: TGTGCCAGCAGTTTATCGTGGGCTAGCGGGGACAAGGAGCAGTACTTC. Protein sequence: CASSLSWASGDKEQYF.

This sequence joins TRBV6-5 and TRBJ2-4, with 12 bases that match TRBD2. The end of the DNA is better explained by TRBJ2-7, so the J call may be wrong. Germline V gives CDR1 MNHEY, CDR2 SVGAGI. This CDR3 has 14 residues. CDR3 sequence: CASGASGGVYEQYF. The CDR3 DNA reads TGTGCCAGCGGAGCTAGCGGGGGGGTCTACGAGCAGTACTTC.

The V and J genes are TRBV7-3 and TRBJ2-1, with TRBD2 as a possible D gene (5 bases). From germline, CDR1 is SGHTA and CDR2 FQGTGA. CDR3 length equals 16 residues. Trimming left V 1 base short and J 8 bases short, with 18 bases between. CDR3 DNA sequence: TGTGCCAGCAGCTTAAAGGCTAGCTTAACACGGGATGAGCAGTTCTTC. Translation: CASSLKASLTRDEQFF.

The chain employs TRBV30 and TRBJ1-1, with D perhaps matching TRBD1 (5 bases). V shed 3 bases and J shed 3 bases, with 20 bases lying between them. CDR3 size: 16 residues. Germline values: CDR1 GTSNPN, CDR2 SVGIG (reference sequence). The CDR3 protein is CAWRPSRVFRDTEAFF. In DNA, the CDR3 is TGTGCCTGGAGGCCCAGCAGGGTTTTTAGGGACACTGAAGCTTTCTTT.

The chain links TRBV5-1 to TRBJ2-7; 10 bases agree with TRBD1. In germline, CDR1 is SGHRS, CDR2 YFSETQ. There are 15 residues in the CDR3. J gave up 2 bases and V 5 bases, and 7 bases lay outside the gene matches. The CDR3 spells CASRVDRGDPYEQYF. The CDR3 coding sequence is TGCGCCAGCAGGGTGGACAGGGGGGACCCCTACGAGCAGTACTTC.

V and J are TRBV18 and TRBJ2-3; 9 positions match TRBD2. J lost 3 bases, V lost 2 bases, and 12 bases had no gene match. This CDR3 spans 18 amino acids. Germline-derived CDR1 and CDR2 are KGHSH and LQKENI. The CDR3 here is CASSPYSSAGGHTDTQYF. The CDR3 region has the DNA TGTGCCAGCTCACCATACTCGTCGGCGGGGGGGCATACAGATACGCAGTATTTT.